The clone carrying this T cell receptor beta chain was observed a single time. Antigen specificity is unknown. The unexposed donors gave CD4+ T cells in about 2011-2019, prior to COVID-19. The cells were cultured for 9 to 11 days before CD4+ T cells were isolated. These data come from a study of CD4 T cells in relation to SARS-CoV-2 and coronaviruses. As for the study in general: No peptide or an HIV-1 Nef peptide pool served as negative control.

Germline V gene lookup returns CDR1 MNHEY and CDR2 SMNVEV (reference sequence). Trimming cost V 1 base and J 5 bases; bases outside gene matches: 8. This CDR3 comprises 15 residues. Repertoires were generated with immunoSEQ multiplex PCR, while TCRdb's copy carries only in-frame clones and drops some. The sample has 15,000 to 20,000 clones, around 80% seen once; the top ten hold about 19%. This clonotype was sampled from a human donor in good health. This chain uses TRBV27 with TRBJ2-7; TRBD2 matches at 7 bases. Material for sequencing was CD4+ T cells from PBMCs, cultured in vitro. Written as DNA, the CDR3 is TGTGCCAGCAGTTTATGGGGGGAGGGCCTCCACGAGCAGTACTTC. Its translation: CASSLWGEGLHEQYF.